This passage covers 15 T cell receptor beta chains from one sample sequenced in a study of shared clonotypes between healthy human individuals. Profiled with immunoSEQ multiplex PCR; TCRdb holds only in-frame clones, not every one. The sample includes about 500,000 clones, 77% of them seen just once. Sequenced material: PBMCs. The receptors were sampled from a woman in her 40s in good health. Some clones in this sample may be carry-over from other donors' samples.

Remarks on this clone: A far larger clone is one nucleotide away, so this likely arose from a read error. The chain recombines TRBV6-4 with TRBJ1-4, with D uncertain. V gave up 5 bases and J gave up 4 bases, with 8 bases separating them. The CDR3 spans 13 residues. Germline-derived CDR1 and CDR2 are MRHNA and SNTAGT. The CDR3 DNA reads as TGTGCCAGCAGTTCCGAGGTTAATGAAAAACTGTTTTTT. Residues: CASSSEVNEKLFF.

V and J are TRBV28 and TRBJ2-1; D possibly corresponds to TRBD2 (6 bases). This CDR3 is built from 17 residues. V lost 5 bases, J lost 1 base, and 18 bases lay in between. Germline CDR1 MDHEN, CDR2 SYDVKM. The CDR3 reads CASSRLAGRKSYNEQFF. As DNA, the CDR3 is TGTGCCAGCAGTAGACTGGCGGGGCGGAAATCCTACAATGAGCAGTTCTTC.

As for this clone: One base away lies a much larger clone, so this may be a sequencing read error. The same CDR3 is also encoded by other DNA sequences in this sample. The V and J genes are TRBV20-1 and TRBJ2-3; possible D gene TRBD2, 5 bases. Per germline, CDR1 DFQATT and CDR2 SNEGSKA (reference sequence). The CDR3 covers 11 residues. V dropped 6 bases and J dropped 2 bases, with 6 bases sitting between them. CDR3 residues: CSAGLTDTQYF. Here the CDR3 DNA reads TGCAGTGCCGGACTCACAGATACGCAGTATTTT.

V is TRBV28 and J is TRBJ2-2, with D possibly being TRBD2 (7 bases). Trimming stripped 3 bases from V and 4 bases from J, with 15 bases between. Germline CDR1 reads MDHEN; CDR2 reads SYDVKM. This CDR3 region has 16 residues. In DNA, the CDR3 is TGTGCCAGCAGTTTGTCCGGGGGGCTGGGCACCGGGGAGCTGTTTTTT. This gives the protein CASSLSGGLGTGELFF.

The rearrangement joins TRBV19 to TRBJ1-2, with no clear D. Germline-derived CDR1 and CDR2 are LNHDA and SQIVND (reference sequence). V was shortened by 6 bases and J by 4 bases, with 18 bases between the two germline ends. This CDR3 comprises 15 residues. The CDR3 reads CASSLTQAGLYGYTF. In DNA, the CDR3 is TGTGCCAGTAGCCTTACCCAGGCAGGCCTCTATGGCTACACCTTC.

J is TRBJ2-7 and V is TRBV19; D perhaps matches TRBD1 (6 bases). The CDR3 has 13 amino acids. Germline assignment: CDR1 LNHDA and CDR2 SQIVND (reference sequence). Trimming took off 5 bases at V and 6 bases at J, with 14 bases between the two ends. The CDR3 reads CASSPRDISEQYF. The CDR3 DNA reads as TGTGCCAGTAGTCCTCGGGACATTTCCGAGCAGTACTTC.

The chain joins TRBV10-2 to TRBJ2-3, with TRBD2 as a possible D gene (6 bases). The CDR3 consists of 15 residues. Germline V CDR1 and CDR2: WSHSY, SAAADI. The V and J ends lost 6 bases and 1 base respectively, with 14 bases between them. This CDR3 is CASRITGDRTDTQYF. CDR3 coding DNA: TGCGCCAGCAGGATTACGGGAGATCGCACAGATACGCAGTATTTT.

The V gene is TRBV5-1, the J gene TRBJ1-1; TRBD1 might be the D (5 bases). The CDR3 is 16 residues long. Germline V gives CDR1 SGHRS, CDR2 YFSETQ. Between the trimmed V and J ends, which lost 6 bases and 0 bases, there was a span of 18 bases. CDR3 bases: TGCGCCAGCACCATCGGGACCGTGCCATTGAACACTGAAGCTTTCTTT. Encoded protein: CASTIGTVPLNTEAFF.

In its sample, this clone was seen many times. This chain connects TRBV15 to TRBJ2-1, with 10 bases lining up with TRBD2. CDR3 length equals 16 residues. Germline CDR1 is LNHNV and CDR2 is YYDKDF (reference sequence). V gave up 1 base and J gave up 9 bases; unmatched junction bases: 9. The CDR3: CATSRVGASGRAEQFF. In DNA, the CDR3 is TGTGCCACCAGCAGAGTGGGGGCTAGCGGGAGAGCTGAGCAGTTCTTC.

The chain combines TRBV10-3 with TRBJ1-2, with D possibly matching TRBD1 (6 bases). The CDR3 covers 15 residues. V was pared by 10 bases and J by 3 bases, with 21 bases between. CDR1 is ENHRY and CDR2 is SYGVKD in the germline V gene. The chain's CDR3 is CATRQQGTIDYGYTF. In DNA, the CDR3 is TGTGCCACTCGTCAACAGGGTACGATCGACTATGGCTACACCTTC.

On this clone itself: This is likely an artifact of a read error, given a far larger clone one base away. The CDR3 coding sequence is TGTGCCAGCAGTTTAGGTGGAGGGTATACGCGGTATTTT. This codes for CASSLGGGYTRYF. The V call is TRBV28, the J call TRBJ2-3, with D tentatively TRBD2 (6 bases). Germline V gene sequence: CDR1 MDHEN, CDR2 SYDVKM. The CDR3 length is 13 residues.

V gene TRBV7-2 combines with J gene TRBJ1-2, with a weak D call TRBD1 (6 bases). Per the germline V gene, CDR1 is SGHTA and CDR2 is FQGNSA. Trimming took off 5 bases at V and 7 bases at J, with 20 bases between the two ends. The CDR3 is 15 residues long. CDR3 protein: CASSPGYLRGSGYTF. CDR3 coding DNA: TGTGCCAGCAGCCCCGGGTACCTGAGGGGGTCTGGCTACACCTTC.

The chain recombines TRBV7-2 with TRBJ2-4; 11 bases match TRBD2. Trimming took 5 bases from V and 8 from J; bases not matched to a gene: 5. This CDR3 comprises 14 residues. Looked up from germline, CDR1 is SGHTA and CDR2 is FQGNSA. CDR3 loop: CASSITSGRHIQYF. CDR3 coding DNA: TGTGCCAGCAGCATCACTAGCGGGAGACACATTCAGTACTTC.

Only a few counts were recorded for this clone. The junction departs from germline at one end; a sequencing error may be responsible. V usage is TRBV7-7 and J usage is TRBJ2-7; D call uncertain. The CDR3 runs 15 residues. CDR1 is SSHAT and CDR2 is FNYEAQ in the germline V gene (reference sequence). The CDR3 here is CASSSSPGSGYEQYF. The CDR3 DNA sequence: TGTGCTAGCAGCTCGTCGCCCGGGTCGGGCTACGAGCAGTACTTC.

A remark on this clone: Just one base apart from a much larger clone, this may be a read error. Written as DNA, the CDR3 is TGCGCCAGCAGCTTGTTGCCCGGAGTTGGGGATGAGCAGTTCTTC. It yields the protein CASSLLPGVGDEQFF. The chain recombines TRBV5-1 with TRBJ2-1; D call uncertain. The CDR3 runs 15 residues. V lost 1 base and J lost 8, with 16 bases in between. CDR1 is SGHRS and CDR2 is YFSETQ in the germline V gene.